These 30 T cell receptor beta chains originate from one sample sequenced in a study of cytomegalovirus exposure and HLA in healthy donors. The PCR used 60 Vbeta and 13 Jbeta primers. Clones were sequenced by immunoSEQ multiplex PCR, and TCRdb holds only the in-frame ones, with some missing. The sample contains approximately 79,000 clones, 60% to 80% of which appear only once. The sequenced sample consisted of PBMCs. The receptors stem from a boy under 18 in good health and CMV-seronegative.

This chain connects TRBV7-9 to TRBJ1-1; 8 bases map to TRBD1. CDR1 SEHNR and CDR2 FQNEAQ come from the germline V gene (reference sequence). This CDR3 region has 14 residues. V shed 7 bases, J shed 0 bases, and the junction held 4 bases outside the gene matches. CDR3 sequence reads: CASTWTGMNTEAFF. The CDR3 DNA reads TGTGCCAGCACCTGGACAGGGATGAACACTGAAGCTTTCTTT.

In its sample, this clone was seen a few times. The chain recombines TRBV15 with TRBJ2-7, with 12 nucleotides matching TRBD1. Trimming took 5 bases from V and 7 from J; bases not matched to a gene: 6. The V gene's germline CDR1 is LNHNV and CDR2 YYDKDF (reference sequence). There are 14 residues in the CDR3. The CDR3 nucleotides read TGTGCCACCAGCCGGGGACAGGGGGCGCGTGAGCAGTACTTC. It translates to CATSRGQGAREQYF.

The chain recombines TRBV9 with TRBJ2-1; D gene unclear. The CDR3 runs 15 residues. Germline values: CDR1 SGDLS, CDR2 YYNGEE. V lost 0 bases, J lost 3 bases, and 10 bases lay in between. The CDR3 loop reads CASSVEFESYNEQFF. CDR3 in DNA: TGTGCCAGCAGCGTAGAATTTGAGAGCTACAATGAGCAGTTCTTC.

The chain employs TRBV5-1 and TRBJ2-3; 7 nucleotides line up with TRBD2. The CDR3 runs 13 residues. Germline V gene lookup returns CDR1 SGHRS and CDR2 YFSETQ. V shed 0 bases and J 6 bases; nucleotides not matched to a gene: 1. The DNA for the CDR3 is TGCGCCAGCAGCTTGGGACTAGCCGATACGCAGTATTTT. Translated: CASSLGLADTQYF.

This clone was seen once. The genes are TRBV10-1 and TRBJ1-1; TRBD1 is a possible D gene (6 bases). Per germline, CDR1 WNHNN and CDR2 SYGVQD (reference sequence). CDR3 length: 16 residues. V was clipped by 0 bases and J by 4 bases, with 15 bases between them. This chain's CDR3 is CASSESPSTGSTEAFF. The CDR3 DNA follows: TGCGCCAGCAGTGAGTCCCCCTCAACAGGGAGCACTGAAGCTTTCTTT.

This clone was counted between two and nine times. The chain uses TRBV19 and TRBJ1-1; 9 positions agree with TRBD1. This CDR3 is 15 amino acids long. V shed 5 bases and J 6 bases; nucleotides not matched to a gene: 10. The germline V gene encodes CDR1 LNHDA and CDR2 SQIVND (reference sequence). CDR3 loop: CASSHTGGFVSEAFF. CDR3 sequence (DNA): TGTGCCAGTAGTCATACAGGGGGCTTTGTGTCTGAAGCTTTCTTT.

The rearrangement joins TRBV30 to TRBJ2-7, with 14 bases matching TRBD2. CDR1 and CDR2 from the germline V gene are GTSNPN and SVGIG (reference sequence). V shed 5 bases, J shed 9 bases, and the junction held 15 bases outside the gene matches. The CDR3 length is 16 residues. CDR3 protein: CAWATGTSGSPVGQYF. The CDR3 nucleotides read TGTGCCTGGGCCACCGGGACTAGCGGGAGCCCTGTGGGGCAGTACTTC.

CDR3 nucleotides: TGTGCCTGGAGTGGTGGTAGGGCTATGGCGGGCTCCTATAATTCACCCCTCCACTTT. This encodes CAWSGGRAMAGSYNSPLHF. The chain links TRBV30 to TRBJ1-6; D is unresolved. Trimming took 1 base from V and 0 from J, leaving 19 bases between them. The CDR3 length is 19 residues. Looked up from germline, CDR1 is GTSNPN and CDR2 is SVGIG (reference sequence).

The chain links TRBV14 to TRBJ1-3, with D hard to call. The CDR3 consists of 15 residues. The V gene lost 3 bases and the J gene lost 3 bases, with 12 bases spanning the gap. Germline V gene data show CDR1 as SGHDN and CDR2 as FVKESK. CDR3 protein: CASSHPPVLGNTIYF. For the CDR3, the DNA is TGTGCCAGCAGCCACCCCCCGGTCCTTGGAAACACCATATATTTT.

This clone came up once. V usage is TRBV2 and J usage is TRBJ2-5; TRBD2 matches 9 bases. The CDR3 sequence is 16 residues long. After removal of 7 bases from V and 2 bases from J, the junction contained 11 bases not matched to a gene. Germline V gene data show CDR1 as SNHLY and CDR2 as FYNNEI. The CDR3 nucleotides read TGTGCCAGCAAAGGGACAGCTAGCGGGGAACAAGAGACCCAGTACTTC. Amino acids: CASKGTASGEQETQYF.

In its sample, this clone was seen once. The chain has TRBV4-3 and TRBJ2-7, with D tentatively TRBD1 (6 bases). Trimming removed 0 bases from V and 0 bases from J, with 15 bases in between. This CDR3 has 17 residues. Germline V gene sequence: CDR1 LGHNA, CDR2 YSLEER. CDR3 sequence reads: CASSQDRAGALSYEQYF. The CDR3, as DNA: TGCGCCAGCAGCCAAGATCGGGCAGGGGCCCTCTCCTACGAGCAGTACTTC.

The chain joins TRBV19 to TRBJ1-2; D is perhaps TRBD1 (6 bases). V lost 2 bases, J lost 7 bases, and 14 bases lay in between. CDR3 length: 14 residues. Per germline, CDR1 LNHDA and CDR2 SQIVND (reference sequence). CDR3 protein: CASSIRDTLSGYTF. In DNA form, the CDR3 reads TGTGCCAGTAGTATAAGGGACACCTTGAGTGGCTACACCTTC. Full variable domain (missing parts from reference TRBV19 and TRBJ1-2): DGGITQSPKYLFRKEGQNVTLSCEQNLNHDAMYWYRQDPGQGLRLIYYSQIVNDFQKGDIAEGYSVSREKKESFPLTVTSAQKNPTAFYLCASSIRDTLSGYTFGSGTRLTVV.

In this sample, this clone turned up once. The rearrangement links TRBV29-1 to TRBJ2-7; the match to TRBD1 covers 11 bases. The V and J ends lost 4 bases and 4 bases, in that order; junction bases with no gene match: 6. From germline, CDR1 is SQVTM and CDR2 ANQGSEA. This CDR3 spans 14 amino acids. As DNA, the CDR3 is TGCAGCGTTGTGGGGACAGGGGGGTGGTACGAGCAGTACTTC. This translates into CSVVGTGGWYEQYF.

The V and J genes are TRBV5-1 and TRBJ2-5, with TRBD2 identical over 8 bases. Germline loops: CDR1 SGHRS, CDR2 YFSETQ. The J segment lost 5 bases and the V segment lost 0 bases, leaving 6 bases of the junction unmatched. The CDR3 is made up of 15 amino acids. CDR3 nucleotides: TGCGCCAGCAGCTTGGCGACGGGAGGGGGTGAGACCCAGTACTTC. Encoded protein: CASSLATGGGETQYF.

This clone has only one observation. V gene TRBV25-1 combines with J gene TRBJ2-5, with D maybe TRBD1 (6 bases). This CDR3 has 15 amino acids. V was shortened by 3 bases and J by 0 bases, with 11 bases between the two germline ends. Germline CDR1 is MGHDK and CDR2 is SYGVNS. CDR3 loop: CASSDPGVYQETQYF. For the CDR3, the DNA is TGTGCCAGCAGTGATCCAGGGGTGTACCAAGAGACCCAGTACTTC.

This sequence joins TRBV29-1 and TRBJ2-1, with D possibly being TRBD2 (7 bases). CDR1 is SQVTM, CDR2 ANQGSEA, per germline. V gave up 7 bases and J gave up 8 bases, with 30 bases separating them. CDR3 length: 17 amino acids. The CDR3 bases are TGCAGCGCATTCATGGTGGGGGGGCTAGCGACTTTCGATGAGCAGTTCTTC. This codes for CSAFMVGGLATFDEQFF.

The V gene is TRBV29-1, the J gene TRBJ2-7; maybe TRBD2 (5 bases). Germline V gene data show CDR1 as SQVTM and CDR2 as ANQGSEA. This CDR3 contains 15 residues. V was shortened by 0 bases and J by 0 bases, with 12 bases between the two germline ends. The chain's CDR3 is CSVEESRGLSYEQYF. Written as DNA, the CDR3 is TGCAGCGTTGAAGAATCCCGAGGGCTCTCCTACGAGCAGTACTTC.

The chain is built from TRBV28 and TRBJ2-5; D is perhaps TRBD2 (5 bases). V was shortened by 3 bases and J by 5 bases, with 10 bases between the two germline ends. Germline V gene lookup returns CDR1 MDHEN and CDR2 SYDVKM. This CDR3 comprises 13 residues. As DNA, the CDR3 is TGTGCCAGCAGTTTTGGTCTAGCTGAGACCCAGTACTTC. Protein: CASSFGLAETQYF.

The sample holds a few counts of this clone. The same CDR3 arises from other DNA sequences in this sample as well. The CDR3 here is CAWSTGTGDQPQHF. The CDR3 DNA reads TGTGCCTGGAGCACCGGGACAGGGGATCAGCCCCAGCATTTT. The chain links TRBV30 to TRBJ1-5, with 10 positions matching TRBD1. Losses at the gene ends were 3 bases for V and 5 bases for J; bases not matched to a gene: 4. This CDR3 region has 14 residues. Germline V lookup: CDR1 GTSNPN, CDR2 SVGIG (reference sequence).

The chain has TRBV9 and TRBJ2-5; 11 bases line up with TRBD2. CDR3 size: 18 residues. V was pared by 0 bases and J by 6 bases, with 13 bases of the junction left unmatched. Germline values: CDR1 SGDLS, CDR2 YYNGEE. The CDR3 region has the DNA TGTGCCAGCAGCGTAGAGGGGCTAGCGGGGGGAGGTCTGAAGACCCAGTACTTC. It specifies CASSVEGLAGGGLKTQYF.

This clone was seen once. The chain joins TRBV7-2 to TRBJ1-1; 7 bases agree with TRBD1. The trim removed 5 bases at V and 5 bases at J, leaving 5 bases unmatched. Germline loops: CDR1 SGHTA, CDR2 FQGNSA. The CDR3 runs to 13 residues. The CDR3 DNA is TGTGCCAGCAGCGACAGGGTTCGTACTGAAGCTTTCTTT. Protein product: CASSDRVRTEAFF.

This clone has a single count. The CDR3 DNA is TGTGCCAGCAGTATGGGACAGAACACTGAAGCTTTCTTT. It is translated as CASSMGQNTEAFF. The genes are TRBV27 and TRBJ1-1; perhaps TRBD1 as D (6 bases). CDR1 and CDR2 (germline): MNHEY, SMNVEV (reference sequence). V dropped 5 bases and J dropped 1 base, with 8 bases sitting between them. The CDR3 has 13 amino acids.

The chain is built from TRBV4-2 and TRBJ1-1; D uncertain. CDR3 size: 16 residues. V was cut by 1 base and J by 2 bases, with 14 bases left in between. From germline, CDR1 is LGHNA and CDR2 YNFKEQ. The CDR3 bases are TGTGCCAGCAGCCAAGTAATCTCGGAGCCAAACACTGAAGCTTTCTTT. Translation gives CASSQVISEPNTEAFF.

V gene TRBV29-1 combines with J gene TRBJ2-7; possible D gene TRBD2, 5 bases. The CDR3 is made up of 11 amino acids. CDR1 SQVTM and CDR2 ANQGSEA come from the germline V gene. V lost 4 bases and J lost 6, with 10 bases in between. CDR3 DNA sequence: TGCAGCGTTGCGCGAGGGAGCGAGCAGTACTTC. It codes for CSVARGSEQYF.

V gene TRBV28 combines with J gene TRBJ1-2; D possibly corresponds to TRBD1 (5 bases). The V end was cut by 5 bases, the J end by 8 bases, with 12 bases between. The CDR3 has 12 residues. CDR1 and CDR2 (germline): MDHEN, SYDVKM. The CDR3 bases are TGTGCCAGCAGTCGCAGGGAAATCGGCTACACCTTC. It encodes CASSRREIGYTF.

The gene calls are TRBV7-9 and TRBJ1-2; D might be TRBD1 (5 bases). V lost 3 bases, J lost 3 bases, and 14 bases lay in between. The CDR3 is 15 residues long. Per germline, CDR1 SEHNR and CDR2 FQNEAQ (reference sequence). This CDR3 is CASSFRTGGHYGYTF. CDR3 nucleotide sequence: TGTGCCAGCAGCTTTCGTACCGGGGGTCACTATGGCTACACCTTC.

Only a few counts were recorded for this clone. This rearrangement joins TRBV30 to TRBJ1-1, with D unresolved. The CDR3 contains 13 residues. Germline-derived CDR1 and CDR2 are GTSNPN and SVGIG (reference sequence). V was trimmed by 0 bases and J by 5 bases, leaving 10 bases between them. CDR3 nucleotides: TGTGCCTGGAGTGTACAGAGTTCAACTGAAGCTTTCTTT. This codes for CAWSVQSSTEAFF.

This chain links TRBV5-6 with TRBJ2-7, with a tentative D call TRBD2 (5 bases). This CDR3 is built from 13 residues. V lost 0 bases and J lost 8, with 12 bases in between. Germline assignment: CDR1 SGHDT and CDR2 YYEEEE. The CDR3 here is CASSLGEGTQQYF. For the CDR3, the DNA is TGTGCCAGCAGCTTGGGCGAGGGCACTCAGCAGTACTTC.

This chain links TRBV9 with TRBJ2-1; TRBD2 matches at 9 bases. The V and J ends lost 2 bases and 4 bases, in that order; junction bases with no gene match: 4. Germline V gene data show CDR1 as SGDLS and CDR2 as YYNGEE. The CDR3 is made up of 15 amino acids. The CDR3 region has the DNA TGTGCCAGCAGCGTGATAGCGGGGGATTACAATGAGCAGTTCTTC. This gives the protein CASSVIAGDYNEQFF.

This clone occurred a few times. The J gene is TRBJ2-1, the V gene TRBV29-1; TRBD2 aligns across 8 bases. The V and J ends lost 7 bases and 7 bases, in that order; junction bases with no gene match: 12. The CDR3 runs to 14 residues. Germline CDR1 SQVTM, CDR2 ANQGSEA. The CDR3 DNA is TGCAGCGGGGGACGGGAGGGCCGGGGGAATGAGCAGTTCTTC. Amino acid sequence: CSGGREGRGNEQFF.